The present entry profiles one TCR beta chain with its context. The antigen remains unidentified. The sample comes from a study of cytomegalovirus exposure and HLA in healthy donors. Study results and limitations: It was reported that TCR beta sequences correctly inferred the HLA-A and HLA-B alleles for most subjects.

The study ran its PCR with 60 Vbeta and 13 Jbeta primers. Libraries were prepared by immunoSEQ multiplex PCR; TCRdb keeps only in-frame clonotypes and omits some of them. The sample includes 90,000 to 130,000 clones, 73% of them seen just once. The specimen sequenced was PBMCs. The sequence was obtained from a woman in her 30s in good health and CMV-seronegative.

CDR3 region: CASSRDRGHFYEQFF. In DNA, the CDR3 is TGTGCCAGCAGCCGGGACAGGGGGCACTTCTATGAGCAGTTCTTC. V gene TRBV7-2 combines with J gene TRBJ2-1; 12 bases map to TRBD1. V lost 5 bases and J lost 8; bases outside the gene matches: 7. The CDR3 has 15 residues. Germline lookup yields CDR1 SGHTA and CDR2 FQGNSA.